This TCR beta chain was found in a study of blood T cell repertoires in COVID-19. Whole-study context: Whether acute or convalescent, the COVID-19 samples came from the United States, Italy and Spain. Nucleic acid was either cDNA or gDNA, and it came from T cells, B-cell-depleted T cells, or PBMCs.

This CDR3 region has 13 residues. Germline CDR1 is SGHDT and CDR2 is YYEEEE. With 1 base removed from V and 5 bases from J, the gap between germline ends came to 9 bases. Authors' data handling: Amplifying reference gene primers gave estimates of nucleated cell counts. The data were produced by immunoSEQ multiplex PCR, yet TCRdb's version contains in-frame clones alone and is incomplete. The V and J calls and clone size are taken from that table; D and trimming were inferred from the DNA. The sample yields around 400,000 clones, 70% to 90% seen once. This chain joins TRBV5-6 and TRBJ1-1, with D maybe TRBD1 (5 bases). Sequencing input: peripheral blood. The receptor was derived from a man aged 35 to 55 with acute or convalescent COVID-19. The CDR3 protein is CASSLPGNTEAFF. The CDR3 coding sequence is TGTGCCAGCAGCTTGCCAGGGAATACTGAAGCTTTCTTT.